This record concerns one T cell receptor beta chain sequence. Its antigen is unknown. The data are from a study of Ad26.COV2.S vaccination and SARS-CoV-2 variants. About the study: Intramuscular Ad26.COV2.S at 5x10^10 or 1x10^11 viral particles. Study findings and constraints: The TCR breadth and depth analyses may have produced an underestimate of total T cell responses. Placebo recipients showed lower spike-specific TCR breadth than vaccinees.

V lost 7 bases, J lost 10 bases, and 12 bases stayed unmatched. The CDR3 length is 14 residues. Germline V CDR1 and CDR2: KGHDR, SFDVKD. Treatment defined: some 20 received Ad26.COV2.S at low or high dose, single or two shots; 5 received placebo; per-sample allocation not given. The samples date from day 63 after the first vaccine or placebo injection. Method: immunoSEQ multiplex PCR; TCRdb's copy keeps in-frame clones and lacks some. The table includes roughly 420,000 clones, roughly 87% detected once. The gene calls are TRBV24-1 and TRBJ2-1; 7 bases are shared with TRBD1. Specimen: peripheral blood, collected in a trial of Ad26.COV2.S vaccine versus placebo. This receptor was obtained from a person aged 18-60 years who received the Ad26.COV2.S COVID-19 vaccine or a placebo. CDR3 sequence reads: CATRGNRGRQEQFF. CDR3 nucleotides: TGTGCCACCAGGGGGAACAGGGGACGGCAGGAGCAGTTCTTC.